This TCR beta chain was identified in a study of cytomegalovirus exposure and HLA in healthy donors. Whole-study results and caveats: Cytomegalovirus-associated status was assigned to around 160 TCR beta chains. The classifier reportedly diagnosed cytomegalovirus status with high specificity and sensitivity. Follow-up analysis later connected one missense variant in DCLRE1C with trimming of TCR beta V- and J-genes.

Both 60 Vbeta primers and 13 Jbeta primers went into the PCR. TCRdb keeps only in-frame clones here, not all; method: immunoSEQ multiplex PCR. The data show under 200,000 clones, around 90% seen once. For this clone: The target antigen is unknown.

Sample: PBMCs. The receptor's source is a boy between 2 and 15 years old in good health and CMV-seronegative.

The CDR3 bases are TGTGCCAGTAGTATCCGGAGTGTCTCTGGAAACACCATATATTTT. This encodes CASSIRSVSGNTIYF. The chain combines TRBV19 with TRBJ1-3; D ambiguous. CDR1 is LNHDA and CDR2 is SQIVND in the germline V gene (reference sequence). With 3 bases removed from V and 0 bases from J, the gap between germline ends came to 9 bases. The CDR3 covers 15 residues.